Shown below are 30 T cell receptor beta chains from a single sample sequenced in a study of human CD8 memory T cell subsets. UMI-labeled 5' RACE generated the TCR beta libraries. TCRdb reprocessed the 5' RACE reads; each CDR3 protein has one entry and no DNA is given. The table lists about 10,000 distinct CDR3 sequences. The sequencing sample was made of CD8+ stem-like memory T cells (TSCM and TCM) sorted from PBMCs. Subset defined: stem-like memory CD8 T cells (TSTEM), CCR7+ PD-1- TIGIT-. The receptors stem from a human donor in good health.

This clonotype is identified as medium-sized from frequency. V usage is TRBV6-2 or TRBV6-3 and J usage is TRBJ1-2; the D call from TCRdb, TRBD1, cannot be confirmed without DNA. Germline assignment: CDR1 MNHEY and CDR2 SVGEGT. The CDR3 length is 12 residues. The CDR3 sequence is CASSSPTEVYTF.

According to its frequency, this clonotype is medium-sized. The V gene is TRBV10-3, the J gene TRBJ1-1; TCRdb gives TRBD1 as the D gene, but with no DNA this cannot be confirmed. CDR3 length: 13 residues. Germline V gives CDR1 ENHRY, CDR2 SYGVKD. The CDR3 loop reads CAISDRGTTEAFF.

The V and J genes are TRBV2 and TRBJ2-3; TCRdb's assignment of TRBD2 cannot be checked, as there is no DNA. Germline V gene lookup returns CDR1 SNHLY and CDR2 FYNNEI. This CDR3 contains 16 residues. CDR3 region: CASSEALLGSSDTQYF.

The rearrangement uses TRBV7-9 and TRBJ2-7; there is no DNA to check the TCRdb D call of TRBD2. Germline CDR1 SEHNR, CDR2 FQNEAQ (reference sequence). The CDR3 has 13 residues. CDR3 loop: CASRASGGYEQYF.

Considering frequency, this clonotype is medium-sized. V usage is TRBV7-6 and J usage is TRBJ2-1. This CDR3 is built from 13 residues. Looked up from germline, CDR1 is SGHVS and CDR2 is FNYEAQ. The CDR3 here is CASSLALNNEQFF.

The CDR3 sequence: CASSLKSGTGPYEQYF. The J gene is TRBJ2-7, the V gene TRBV6-5; the D call from TCRdb, TRBD1, cannot be confirmed without DNA. Germline CDR1 MNHEY, CDR2 SVGAGI. This CDR3 has 16 amino acids.

This clonotype registers medium-sized by frequency. V is TRBV28 and J is TRBJ2-1; with no DNA, the TCRdb D assignment of TRBD2 cannot be verified. This CDR3 comprises 15 residues. CDR1 MDHEN and CDR2 SYDVKM come from the germline V gene. This CDR3 reads CASRSSGSSYNEQFF.

By frequency, this clonotype registers medium-sized. The chain carries TRBV2 and TRBJ2-5; TCRdb calls TRBD1, which cannot be checked without DNA. The germline gives CDR1 SNHLY, CDR2 FYNNEI. The CDR3 is 15 amino acids. The CDR3 protein is CASSDWDRGEETQYF. The full variable domain, with the rest looked up from reference TRBV2 and TRBJ2-5, is EPEVTQTPSHQVTQMGQEVILRCVPISNHLYFYWYRQILGQKVEFLVSFYNNEISEKSEIFDDQFSVERPDGSNFTLKIRSTKLEDSAMYFCASSDWDRGEETQYFGPGTRLLVL.

This clonotype is called medium-sized based on its frequency. The rearrangement links TRBV28 to TRBJ1-5. This CDR3 contains 11 residues. CDR1 MDHEN and CDR2 SYDVKM come from the germline V gene. CDR3: CASRANQPQHF.

The rearrangement links TRBV2 to TRBJ2-3; the TCRdb D gene call, TRBD2, has no DNA to confirm it. This CDR3 spans 14 amino acids. Germline CDR1 and CDR2: SNHLY and FYNNEI. CDR3 region: CASSAGTHPDTQYF. Full variable domain (missing parts from reference TRBV2 and TRBJ2-3): EPEVTQTPSHQVTQMGQEVILRCVPISNHLYFYWYRQILGQKVEFLVSFYNNEISEKSEIFDDQFSVERPDGSNFTLKIRSTKLEDSAMYFCASSAGTHPDTQYFGPGTRLTVL.

This clonotype is labeled medium-sized based on frequency. The chain carries TRBV12-3 or TRBV12-4 and TRBJ2-7; TCRdb lists TRBD1, though no DNA is available to test this call. The CDR3 spans 13 residues. The CDR3: CASSDGQSYEQYF.

J is TRBJ1-2 and V is TRBV12-3 or TRBV12-4; checking the TCRdb D call of TRBD1 is not possible without DNA. The CDR3 runs 15 residues. CDR3 residues: CASSLSGGADYGYTF.

The chain combines TRBV7-8 with TRBJ1-1. Germline CDR1 reads SGHVS; CDR2 reads FQNEAQ. The CDR3 covers 13 residues. The CDR3 spells CASSLALDTEAFF.

The chain carries TRBV7-2 and TRBJ2-1; no DNA is available, so the TRBD2 call from TCRdb remains unchecked. Germline assignment: CDR1 SGHTA and CDR2 FQGNSA. The CDR3 loop spans 15 amino acids. The CDR3 region is CASTQVAITGNEQFF. The full variable domain, its missing parts supplied by reference TRBV7-2 and TRBJ2-1, is GAGVSQSPSNKVTEKGKDVELRCDPISGHTALYWYRQSLGQGLEFLIYFQGNSAPDKSGLPSDRFSAERTGGSVSTLTIQRTQQEDSAVYLCASTQVAITGNEQFFGPGTRLTVL.

The rearrangement uses TRBV2 and TRBJ2-1; TCRdb returns TRBD2, unconfirmable since there is no DNA. The CDR3 is made up of 14 amino acids. Germline CDR1 reads SNHLY; CDR2 reads FYNNEI. This CDR3 reads CAILGTSGYNEQFF.

The V gene is TRBV7-2, the J gene TRBJ2-7; TCRdb's D call, TRBD2, is unchecked because there is no DNA. The CDR3 spans 14 residues. Germline V gives CDR1 SGHTA, CDR2 FQGNSA. CDR3 sequence reads: CASSSGGATYEQYF.

The chain has TRBV27 and TRBJ2-1; the TCRdb call, TRBD1, lacks DNA for checking. Germline-derived CDR1 and CDR2 are MNHEY and SMNVEV (reference sequence). The CDR3 has 15 amino acids. CDR3 region: CASSITGDSYNEQFF.

The chain joins TRBV7-2 to TRBJ1-1. The CDR3 consists of 16 residues. In germline, CDR1 is SGHTA, CDR2 FQGNSA. This CDR3 reads CASSLADTWMNTEAFF.

The chain couples TRBV7-6 to TRBJ2-3; with no DNA, the TCRdb D assignment of TRBD1 cannot be verified. Germline V gene data show CDR1 as SGHVS and CDR2 as FNYEAQ. The length of the CDR3 is 20 residues. The CDR3 is CASSSHKGQGYITSTDTQYF.

The V and J genes are TRBV27 and TRBJ2-3; without DNA, the TCRdb call of TRBD1 cannot be checked. Looked up from germline, CDR1 is MNHEY and CDR2 is SMNVEV (reference sequence). This CDR3 has 13 amino acids. The CDR3 here is CASRTGAADTQYF.

J is TRBJ2-7 and V is TRBV5-4; TCRdb indicates TRBD2, and absent DNA this call remains unverified. Germline assignment: CDR1 SGHNT and CDR2 YYREEE (reference sequence). The CDR3 runs to 15 residues. The chain's CDR3 is CASSPEVAGTYEQYF.

This chain joins TRBV2 and TRBJ2-7; TCRdb proposes TRBD2, but this gene call is untestable without DNA. This CDR3 is built from 17 residues. Germline V gene data show CDR1 as SNHLY and CDR2 as FYNNEI. The CDR3 here is CASSEAPGLAFLHEQYF.

In terms of frequency, this clonotype is medium-sized. V and J are TRBV14 and TRBJ2-3; the TRBD2 assignment by TCRdb is unverifiable without DNA. The CDR3 consists of 17 residues. Per the germline V gene, CDR1 is SGHDN and CDR2 is FVKESK. The chain's CDR3 is CASSHGLAGGPPDTQYF.

V is TRBV10-3 and J is TRBJ2-5. CDR3 length: 12 amino acids. Germline assignment: CDR1 ENHRY and CDR2 SYGVKD. CDR3 protein: CAISDGLETQYF.

The CDR3 sequence is CASSFLTDTQYF. The chain combines TRBV7-9 with TRBJ2-3. Germline loops: CDR1 SEHNR, CDR2 FQNEAQ (reference sequence). This CDR3 has 12 residues.

The chain is built from TRBV11-2 and TRBJ1-6. CDR3 length: 13 residues. Per the germline V gene, CDR1 is SGHAT and CDR2 is FQNNGV. The CDR3 reads CASSFNGDSPLHF.

The rearrangement links TRBV19 to TRBJ1-2; TCRdb's D gene call, TRBD1, goes unchecked for lack of DNA. The CDR3 has 15 amino acids. CDR1 and CDR2 from the germline V gene are LNHDA and SQIVND (reference sequence). CDR3 region: CASSIPGQVHYGYTF.

This clonotype ranks as medium-sized in terms of frequency. The chain joins TRBV7-6 to TRBJ2-7. Germline CDR1 reads SGHVS; CDR2 reads FNYEAQ. The CDR3 sequence is 13 residues long. This chain's CDR3 is CASSLAQSYEQYF.

By frequency, this clonotype registers medium-sized (0.01 to 0.1%). This chain uses TRBV27 with TRBJ2-5; the D call of TRBD1 rests on TCRdb alone, since no DNA is present to check it. Germline V CDR1 and CDR2: MNHEY, SMNVEV (reference sequence). The CDR3 is 18 amino acids. The CDR3 sequence: CASSSTTGILAFQETQYF.

According to its frequency, this clonotype is medium-sized. The chain carries TRBV23-1 and TRBJ2-1. TRBV23-1 is marked as an open reading frame, function uncertain. This CDR3 is 15 amino acids long. CDR3: CASSPDRYSYNEQFF.